This T cell receptor (beta chain) was identified in a study of T cells after yellow fever vaccination. At the level of the study: Fractions of limited cellularity were prepared by means of SMART-Seq v4 Ultra Low Input. Study outcomes and limitations: Most primary-vaccination clones reappeared after the booster (about 97% CD4, 75% to 90% CD8).

A process of 5'RACE template switching, which added a universal primer site and UMIs, was used to make TCR cDNA. From the 5' RACE reads, TCRdb called clonotypes with MiXCR, one entry per CDR3 protein. The sample contains about 330,000 distinct CDR3 sequences, about 4% of which appear only once. This CDR3 has 17 residues. Germline lookup yields CDR1 LNHDA and CDR2 SQIVND (reference sequence). V shed 5 bases and J shed 0 bases, with 17 bases lying between them. This clonotype was seen a handful of times. Its antigen remains unknown. The chain recombines TRBV19 with TRBJ2-1; D tentatively reads TRBD1 or TRBD2 (5 bases each). The sample consisted of PBMCs, taken 5 days after the yellow fever booster vaccination. This receptor was taken from a man aged 18 to 29 who received the YFV17D yellow fever vaccine. CDR3 sequence reads: CASSSRDPAGSYNEQFF. The CDR3 nucleotides are TGTGCCAGTAGTTCCCGGGACCCCGCGGGCTCCTACAATGAGCAGTTCTTC.